Listed below are T cell receptor beta chains from one sample, sequenced in a study of CD8 T cells in ankylosing spondylitis. MiXCR, run by TCRdb on the 5' RACE reads, gives a single entry per CDR3 protein. The sample yields 800,000 to 900,000 distinct CDR3 sequences, 12% seen once. What was sequenced was blood, either unsorted or a sorted T cell fraction (not recorded which). Receptors were obtained from a male donor with ankylosing spondylitis. Each CDR3 is given with its conserved first and last residue. The D gene is left open where the match is weak. Only some rows state a clone size, as once, few, many or a class for expanded clones.

j_gene,v_gene,abundance,d_gene,CDR3nt,CDR3aa
TRBJ1-1,TRBV12-3/TRBV12-4,many,.,TGTGCCAGCAGTTTGGACCTTTTTGTGGACACTGAAGCTTTCTTT,CASSLDLFVDTEAFF
TRBJ2-2,TRBV5-1,.,.,TGCGCCAGCAGCTTATGGACATTGCTGGCCGGGGAGCTGTTTTTT,CASSLWTLLAGELFF
TRBJ1-2,TRBV6-2/TRBV6-3,many,TRBD1,TGTGCCAGCAGACGCTACAGGGGGCTGGACTATGGCTACACCTTC,CASRRYRGLDYGYTF
TRBJ2-7,TRBV5-6,.,.,TGTGCCAGCAGCCAACGGGACCTGAGCTCCTACGAGCAGTACTTC,CASSQRDLSSYEQYF
TRBJ2-3,TRBV7-9,.,TRBD1,TGTGCCAGCAGCATTCAGAGGACAGGAGACACAGATACGCAGTATTTT,CASSIQRTGDTDTQYF
TRBJ2-7,TRBV6-2/TRBV6-3,few,.,TGTGCCAGCAGCTTAACAGGCGACCCGTACGAGCAGTACTTC,CASSLTGDPYEQYF
TRBJ2-1,TRBV20-1,few,.,TGCAGTGCCGCCCCCAGGGATGAGCAGTTCTTC,CSAAPRDEQFF
TRBJ2-2,TRBV7-6,once,.,TGTGCCAGCAGCTTAGAGAGGGTTAACACCGGGGAGCTGTTTTTT,CASSLERVNTGELFF
TRBJ2-1,TRBV4-1,.,TRBD1,TGCGCCAGCAGCAGGGGACAGGGGGTTGTGCGGAATGAGCAGTTCTTC,CASSRGQGVVRNEQFF
TRBJ2-6,TRBV7-2,.,.,TGTGCCAGCAGCACCGTCCCCTCGGCTGGGGCCAACGTCCTGACTTTC,CASSTVPSAGANVLTF
TRBJ2-3,TRBV20-1,.,TRBD1,TGCAGTGCTACCCGACAGGGGGCCACAGATACGCAGTATTTT,CSATRQGATDTQYF
TRBJ2-2,TRBV20-1,few,TRBD2,TGCAGTGCTAGCCTAGCGGTCACCGGGGAGCTGTTTTTT,CSASLAVTGELFF
TRBJ1-1,TRBV18,few,.,TGTGCCAGCTCGCTTAGACAGGTTACGAACACTGAAGCTTTCTTT,CASSLRQVTNTEAFF
TRBJ2-5,TRBV20-1,few,.,TGCAGTGCTAGAGCTCCCGCTCAAGAGACCCAGTACTTC,CSARAPAQETQYF
TRBJ1-5,TRBV20-1,few,.,TGCAGTGCTAGACCTCTTGGGGTCCAGCCCCAGCATTTT,CSARPLGVQPQHF
TRBJ2-3,TRBV5-4,.,.,TGTGCCAGCAGCTCGGGGACCCCGCGGGATACGCAGTATTTT,CASSSGTPRDTQYF
TRBJ1-3,TRBV12-3/TRBV12-4,.,TRBD1,TGTGCCAGCAGTGTCGGACAGGGAATGGGTAACACCATATATTTT,CASSVGQGMGNTIYF
TRBJ1-1,TRBV5-6,few,.,TGTGCCAGCAGCCGGGGACTTCCACGGGGAAACACTGAAGCTTTCTTT,CASSRGLPRGNTEAFF
TRBJ2-1,TRBV28,few,TRBD1,TGTGCCAGCAGATCGGGACAGATCTACAATGAGCAGTTCTTC,CASRSGQIYNEQFF
TRBJ2-7,TRBV5-5,.,.,TGTGCCAGCAGCGGACAGAGCTCCTACGAGCAGTACTTC,CASSGQSSYEQYF
TRBJ2-5,TRBV12-3/TRBV12-4,many,.,TGTGCCAGCAGGGCGACGGGTGCTGAGACCCAGTACTTC,CASRATGAETQYF
TRBJ1-1,TRBV20-1,.,TRBD1,TGCAGTGCAACCAGACAGGGGGCAGGTACTGAAGCCTTCTTT,CSATRQGAGTEAFF
TRBJ1-2,TRBV29-1,many,.,TGCAGCGTTGGTGTAGGGGGAAACTATGGCTACACCTTC,CSVGVGGNYGYTF
TRBJ2-1,TRBV18,few,TRBD2,TGTGCCAGCTCACCACGGCTAGCGGGAGGGCCGGGAGAGTCCTACAATGAGCAGTTCTTC,CASSPRLAGGPGESYNEQFF
TRBJ2-2,TRBV20-1,.,.,TGCAGTGCTAGAGAGGTGGGGAAGCACGGGGAGCTGTTTTTT,CSAREVGKHGELFF
TRBJ2-1,TRBV5-1,many,TRBD2,TGCGCCAGCAGCTTGGTGCTAGCGGGGGGTTTCAATGAGCAGTTCTTC,CASSLVLAGGFNEQFF
TRBJ1-6,TRBV10-3,.,.,TGTGCCATCAGCCCCGGGAGCTCCTATAATTCACCCCTCCACTTT,CAISPGSSYNSPLHF
TRBJ2-2,TRBV19,.,TRBD2,TGTGCCAGTAAGCCTAGCGGGAGCGGTACCGGGGAGCTGTTTTTT,CASKPSGSGTGELFF
TRBJ2-5,TRBV10-3,.,TRBD1,TGTGCCATCATGAGGCGGCAGGGGGCCGGGGAGACCCAGTACTTC,CAIMRRQGAGETQYF
TRBJ1-2,TRBV5-6,.,.,TGTGCCAGCAGCCTGGGGGCAGGGGAGTATGGCTACACCTTC,CASSLGAGEYGYTF
TRBJ2-1,TRBV6-1,.,TRBD1,TGTGCCAGCAGTACAGGGGGGTTCTCCTACAATGAGCAGTTCTTC,CASSTGGFSYNEQFF